This TCR beta chain was documented in a study of T-cell reconstitution after alpha-beta-depleted transplantation in children. Library preparation (for TCRbeta) was performed with unique molecular identifiers. TCRdb redid the calling of the PCR reads with MiXCR, one entry per CDR3 protein. The sample holds more than 450,000 distinct CDR3 sequences, about a sixth seen once. CDR1 SGHRS and CDR2 YFSETQ come from the germline V gene. V was clipped by 3 bases and J by 10 bases, with 16 bases between them. The CDR3 contains 14 residues. The sequence was collected from a human donor who donated a stem cell graft to a child with acute lymphoblastic leukemia. The chain couples TRBV5-1 to TRBJ2-2; perhaps TRBD1 as D (5 bases). Sequenced material: PBMCs from the stem cell graft donor, taken from the stem cell graft. The CDR3 nucleotides read TGCGCCAGCAGCTATGACAGCCAGATCGTGGAGCTGTTTTTT. Amino acid sequence: CASSYDSQIVELFF.